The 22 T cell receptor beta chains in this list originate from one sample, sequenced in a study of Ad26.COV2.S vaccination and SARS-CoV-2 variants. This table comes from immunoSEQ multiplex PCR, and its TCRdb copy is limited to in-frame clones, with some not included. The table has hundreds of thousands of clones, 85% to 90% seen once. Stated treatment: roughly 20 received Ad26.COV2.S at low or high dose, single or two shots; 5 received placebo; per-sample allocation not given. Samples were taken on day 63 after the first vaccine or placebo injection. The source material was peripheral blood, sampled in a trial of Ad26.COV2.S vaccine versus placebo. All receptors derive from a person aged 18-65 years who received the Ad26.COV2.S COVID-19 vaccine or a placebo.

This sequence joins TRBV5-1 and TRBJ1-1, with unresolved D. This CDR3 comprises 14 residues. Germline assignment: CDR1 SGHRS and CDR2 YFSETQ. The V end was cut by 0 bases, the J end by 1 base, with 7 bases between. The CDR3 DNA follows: TGCGCCAGCAGCTTGGAACACTCGAACACTGAAGCTTTCTTT. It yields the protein CASSLEHSNTEAFF.

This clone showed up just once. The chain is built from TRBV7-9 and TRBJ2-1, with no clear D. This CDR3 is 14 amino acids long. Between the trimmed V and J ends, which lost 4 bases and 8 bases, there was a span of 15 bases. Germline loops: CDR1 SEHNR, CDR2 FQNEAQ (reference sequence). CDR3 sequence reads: CASSWYQQAYEQFF. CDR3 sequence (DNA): TGTGCCAGCAGCTGGTACCAGCAAGCATATGAGCAGTTCTTC.

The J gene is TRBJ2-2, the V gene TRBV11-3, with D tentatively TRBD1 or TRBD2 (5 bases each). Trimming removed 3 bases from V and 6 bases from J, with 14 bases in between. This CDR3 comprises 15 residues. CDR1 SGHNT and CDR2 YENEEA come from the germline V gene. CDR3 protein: CASSFGGFSSGELFF. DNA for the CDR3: TGTGCCAGCAGCTTTGGGGGATTTTCCTCCGGGGAGCTGTTTTTT. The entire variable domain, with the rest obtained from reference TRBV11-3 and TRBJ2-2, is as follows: EAGVVQSPRYKIIEKKQPVAFWCNPISGHNTLYWYLQNLGQGPELLIRYENEEAVDDSQLPKDRFSAERLKGVDSTLKIQPAELGDSAVYLCASSFGGFSSGELFFGEGSRLTVL.

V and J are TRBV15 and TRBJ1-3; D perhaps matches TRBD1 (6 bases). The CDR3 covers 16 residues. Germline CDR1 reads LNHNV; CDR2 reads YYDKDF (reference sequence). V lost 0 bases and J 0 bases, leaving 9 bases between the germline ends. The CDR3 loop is CATSREPGASGNTIYF. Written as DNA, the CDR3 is TGTGCCACCAGCAGAGAGCCGGGGGCCTCTGGAAACACCATATATTTT.

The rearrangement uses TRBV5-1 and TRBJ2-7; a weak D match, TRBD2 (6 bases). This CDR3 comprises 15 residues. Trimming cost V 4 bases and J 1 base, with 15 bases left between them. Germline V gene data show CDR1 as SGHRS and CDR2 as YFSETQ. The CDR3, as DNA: TGCGCCAGCAGCCCGGACGGGAGATCATCCTACGAGCAGTACGTC. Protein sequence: CASSPDGRSSYEQYV.

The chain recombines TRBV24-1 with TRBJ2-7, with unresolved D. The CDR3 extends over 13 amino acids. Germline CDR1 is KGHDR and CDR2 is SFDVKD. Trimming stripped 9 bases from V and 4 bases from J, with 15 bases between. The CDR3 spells CATPTRVGYEQYV. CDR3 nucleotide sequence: TGTGCCACCCCGACAAGGGTTGGGTACGAGCAGTACGTC.

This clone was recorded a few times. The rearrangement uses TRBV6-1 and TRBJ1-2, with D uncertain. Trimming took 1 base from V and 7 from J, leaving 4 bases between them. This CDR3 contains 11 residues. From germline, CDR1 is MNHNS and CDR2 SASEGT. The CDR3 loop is CASSEGGGYTF. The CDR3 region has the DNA TGTGCCAGCAGTGAAGGGGGTGGCTACACCTTC.

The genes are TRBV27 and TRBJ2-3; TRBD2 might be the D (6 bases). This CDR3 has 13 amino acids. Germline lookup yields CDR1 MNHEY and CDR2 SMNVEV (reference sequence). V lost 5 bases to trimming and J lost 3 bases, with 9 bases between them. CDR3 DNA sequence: TGTGCCAGCAGTAACGCGGGGACAGATACGCAGTATTTT. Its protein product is CASSNAGTDTQYF.

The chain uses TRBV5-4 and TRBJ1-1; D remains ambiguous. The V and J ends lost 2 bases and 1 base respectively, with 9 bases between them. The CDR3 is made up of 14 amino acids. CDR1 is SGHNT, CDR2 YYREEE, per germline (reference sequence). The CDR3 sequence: CASSFVTKNTEAFF. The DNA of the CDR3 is TGTGCCAGCAGCTTCGTCACAAAGAACACTGAAGCTTTCTTT.

CDR3 protein: CAWSLGSFGDTQYF. The CDR3 DNA sequence: TGTGCCTGGAGTTTGGGGTCTTTCGGGGATACGCAGTATTTT. The chain is built from TRBV30 and TRBJ2-3; D is uncertain. The CDR3 contains 14 residues. Germline lookup yields CDR1 GTSNPN and CDR2 SVGIG (reference sequence). V lost 2 bases, J lost 6 bases, and 15 bases lay in between.

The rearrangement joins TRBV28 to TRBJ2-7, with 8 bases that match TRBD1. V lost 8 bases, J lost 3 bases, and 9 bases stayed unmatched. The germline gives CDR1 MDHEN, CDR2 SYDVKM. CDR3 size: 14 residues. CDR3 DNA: TGTGCCAGCGAAGGACAGGGCATTAACTACGAGCAGTACTTC. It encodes CASEGQGINYEQYF.

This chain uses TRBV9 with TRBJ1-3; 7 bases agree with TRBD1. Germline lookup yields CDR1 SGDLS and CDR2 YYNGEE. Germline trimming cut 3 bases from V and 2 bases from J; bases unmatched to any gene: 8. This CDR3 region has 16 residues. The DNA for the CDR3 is TGTGCCAGCAGCGCGACAGGGAATCCCCCTGGAAACACCATATATTTT. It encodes CASSATGNPPGNTIYF.

The CDR3 here is CASSLRAGGNEKLFF. The CDR3 region has the DNA TGTGCCAGCAGCTTAAGGGCCGGGGGGAATGAAAAACTGTTTTTT. The rearrangement links TRBV7-2 to TRBJ1-4, with TRBD1 as a possible D gene (5 bases). The CDR3 runs to 15 residues. The V end was cut by 2 bases, the J end by 5 bases, with 12 bases between. Germline V CDR1 and CDR2: SGHTA, FQGNSA.

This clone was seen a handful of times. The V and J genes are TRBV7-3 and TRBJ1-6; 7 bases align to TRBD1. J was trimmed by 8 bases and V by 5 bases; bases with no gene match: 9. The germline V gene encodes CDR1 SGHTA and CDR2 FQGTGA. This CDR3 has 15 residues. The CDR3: CASSRGTAEHSPLHF. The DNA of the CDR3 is TGTGCCAGCAGCCGCGGGACAGCCGAACATTCACCCCTCCACTTT.

CDR3 nucleotides: TGCGCCAGCAGCCTGGCGCTTCATAGCAATCAGCCCCAGCATTTT. Amino acid sequence: CASSLALHSNQPQHF. The chain carries TRBV4-1 and TRBJ1-5; D is undetermined. Per germline, CDR1 MGHRA and CDR2 YSYEKL. V shed 4 bases and J shed 0 bases, with 10 bases lying between them. The CDR3 extends over 15 amino acids.

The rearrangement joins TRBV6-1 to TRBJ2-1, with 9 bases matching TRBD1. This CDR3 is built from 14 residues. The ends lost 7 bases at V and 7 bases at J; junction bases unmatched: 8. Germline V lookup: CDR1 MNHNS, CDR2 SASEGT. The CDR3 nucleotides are TGTGCCAGCACCTACAGGGGGCTAGAGAATGAGCAGTTCTTC. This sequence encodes CASTYRGLENEQFF.

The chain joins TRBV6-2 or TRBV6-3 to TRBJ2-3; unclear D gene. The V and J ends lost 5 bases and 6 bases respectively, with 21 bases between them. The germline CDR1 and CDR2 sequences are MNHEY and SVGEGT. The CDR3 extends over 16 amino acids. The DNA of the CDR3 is TGTGCCAGCAGTCCACTACGCCCAATCCGGACGGATACGCAGTATTTT. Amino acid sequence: CASSPLRPIRTDTQYF.

This CDR3 is CATTQSWTGADYGYTF. In nucleotides, the CDR3 is TGTGCCACTACACAGTCCTGGACAGGGGCGGACTATGGCTACACCTTC. The chain links TRBV7-9 to TRBJ1-2; 9 positions agree with TRBD1. The V segment lost 10 bases and the J segment 3 bases; nucleotides outside the gene matches: 15. Germline CDR1 SEHNR, CDR2 FQNEAQ (reference sequence). The CDR3 runs 16 residues.

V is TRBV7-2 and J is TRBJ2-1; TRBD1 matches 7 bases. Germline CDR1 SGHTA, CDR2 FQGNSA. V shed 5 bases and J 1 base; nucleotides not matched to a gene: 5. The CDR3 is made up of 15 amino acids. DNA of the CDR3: TGTGCCAGCAGCCCCAGACAGGGTTCCTACAATGAGCAGTTCTTC. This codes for CASSPRQGSYNEQFF.

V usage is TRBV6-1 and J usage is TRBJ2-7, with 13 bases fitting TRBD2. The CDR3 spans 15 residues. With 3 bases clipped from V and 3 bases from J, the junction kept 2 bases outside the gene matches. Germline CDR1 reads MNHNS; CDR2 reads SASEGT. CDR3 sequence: CASSDGLAGDYEQYF. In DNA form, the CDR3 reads TGTGCCAGCAGTGACGGACTAGCGGGAGACTACGAGCAGTACTTC.

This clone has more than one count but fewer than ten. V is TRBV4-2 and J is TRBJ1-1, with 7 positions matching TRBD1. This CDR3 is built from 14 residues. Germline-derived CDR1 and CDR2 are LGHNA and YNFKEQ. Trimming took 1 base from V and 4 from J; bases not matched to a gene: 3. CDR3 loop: CASSQASGGTEAFF. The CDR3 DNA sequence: TGTGCCAGCAGCCAAGCCTCAGGGGGCACTGAAGCTTTCTTT.

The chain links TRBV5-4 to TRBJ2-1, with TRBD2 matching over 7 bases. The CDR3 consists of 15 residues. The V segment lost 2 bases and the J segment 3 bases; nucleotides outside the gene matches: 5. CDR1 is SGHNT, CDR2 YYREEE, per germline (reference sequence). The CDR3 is CASSLRGSGYNEQFF. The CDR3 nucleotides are TGTGCCAGCAGCTTACGCGGGAGTGGCTACAATGAGCAGTTCTTC.